This T cell receptor (beta chain) was recovered during a study of blood T cell repertoires in COVID-19. For the study at large: PBMCs, B-cell-depleted T cells, or T cells were the source of the cDNA or gDNA that made up the material.

Authors' methods: Reference gene primers were amplified, and this amplification served to estimate nucleated cell counts. Measured with immunoSEQ multiplex PCR; TCRdb has only the in-frame clones, and not every one. D and trimming were read from the DNA, whereas the V and J calls and clone size are those reported in that table. The sample consists of roughly 250,000 clones, about 86% of them appearing once. Trimming removed 5 bases from V and 10 bases from J; junction bases left unmatched: 9. The CDR3 runs 13 residues. Sequenced material: peripheral blood. The source is an elderly woman with acute or convalescent COVID-19. The rearrangement links TRBV12-3 or TRBV12-4 to TRBJ1-1; 8 bases are a match to TRBD1. The DNA for the CDR3 is TGTGCCAGCAGTAACCCCAGGGGGCGCGTAGCTTTCTTT. It translates to CASSNPRGRVAFF.